The next 4 T cell receptor beta chains were all read from a single sample in a study of cytomegalovirus exposure and HLA in healthy donors. PCR used 60 Vbeta primers and 13 Jbeta primers. Measured with immunoSEQ multiplex PCR; TCRdb has only the in-frame clones, and not every one. The repertoire includes under 100,000 clones, about 74% of them detected once, and approximately 15% sits in the top ten. Sequencing was performed on PBMCs. All receptors come from a woman in her fifties or sixties in good health and CMV-seropositive.

The rearrangement joins TRBV9 to TRBJ1-4, with 9 bases fitting TRBD1. Germline CDR1 reads SGDLS; CDR2 reads YYNGEE. The V gene end was trimmed by 4 bases and the J gene end by 5 bases; junction bases not matched to a gene: 6. The CDR3 consists of 15 residues. Written as DNA, the CDR3 is TGTGCCAGCAGCCCTCACAGGGGGCCGAATGAAAAACTGTTTTTT. It codes for CASSPHRGPNEKLFF.

This clone was counted between two and nine times. V and J are TRBV27 and TRBJ2-3; TRBD2 agrees at 7 bases. The CDR3 extends over 18 amino acids. Germline CDR1 reads MNHEY; CDR2 reads SMNVEV (reference sequence). Germline trimming cut 3 bases from V and 1 base from J; bases unmatched to any gene: 13. The CDR3 reads CASSFRPSGWAGTDTQYF. DNA for the CDR3: TGTGCCAGCAGTTTCCGACCTAGCGGTTGGGCGGGCACAGATACGCAGTATTTT.

V usage is TRBV28 and J usage is TRBJ2-7; the match to TRBD2 covers 9 bases. The V gene's germline CDR1 is MDHEN and CDR2 SYDVKM. V was pared by 4 bases and J by 4 bases, with 8 bases of the junction left unmatched. The CDR3 consists of 15 residues. This CDR3 reads CASSSSGEGLYEQYF. Here the CDR3 DNA reads TGTGCCAGCAGTTCTAGCGGGGAGGGCCTATACGAGCAGTACTTC.

This chain uses TRBV28 with TRBJ2-4, with a weak D call TRBD1 (6 bases). The ends were cut back, 5 bases at V and 1 base at J, with 12 bases in the middle. Germline V gene data show CDR1 as MDHEN and CDR2 as SYDVKM. CDR3 length: 15 residues. CDR3: CASSVLQGAKNIQYF. The CDR3 nucleotides are TGTGCCAGCAGTGTACTCCAGGGGGCCAAAAACATTCAGTACTTC.